Listed below are T cell receptor beta chains from one sample, sequenced in a study of blood T cell repertoires in COVID-19. Here immunoSEQ multiplex PCR was the method, and the copy in TCRdb shows in-frame clones only, minus some. Of under 300,000 clones listed, approximately 88% were seen once; the top ten hold about 1.7%. Sequencing was carried out using PBMCs or T cells enriched from blood (not recorded which). Source of these receptors: a woman aged 40 to 50 who had recovered from COVID-19. The CDR3 runs from the conserved cysteine through the conserved F or W. Fields, in order: J gene, D gene, clone size, V gene, CDR3 protein, CDR3 DNA. A D gene is named only where the DNA matches it firmly. Rows give clone size only sometimes, using once, few, many, or a class for an expanded clone.

J gene: TRBJ1-2
D gene: .
clone size: .
V gene: TRBV7-3
CDR3 protein: CASSLMQGPAYGYTF
CDR3 DNA: TGTGCCAGCAGCTTAATGCAGGGCCCGGCCTATGGCTACACCTTC

J gene: TRBJ2-7
D gene: TRBD2
clone size: .
V gene: TRBV3-1/TRBV3-2
CDR3 protein: CASSPRTSVWGVQYF
CDR3 DNA: TGTGCCAGCAGCCCCCGGACTAGCGTATGGGGCGTGCAGTACTTC

J gene: TRBJ2-5
D gene: .
clone size: .
V gene: TRBV18
CDR3 protein: CASSPILTPGETQYF
CDR3 DNA: TGTGCCAGCTCACCAATATTAACCCCCGGGGAGACCCAGTACTTC

J gene: TRBJ2-4
D gene: TRBD2
clone size: .
V gene: TRBV7-8
CDR3 protein: CASSPYLAGGLGTKNIQYF
CDR3 DNA: TGTGCCAGCAGCCCCTATCTAGCGGGGGGGCTTGGGACCAAAAACATTCAGTACTTC

J gene: TRBJ2-3
D gene: TRBD2
clone size: .
V gene: TRBV5-1
CDR3 protein: CASRLLPGLVPVMGTDTQYF
CDR3 DNA: TGCGCCAGCAGGCTTCTCCCGGGACTAGTGCCCGTTATGGGCACAGATACGCAGTATTTT

J gene: TRBJ1-2
D gene: TRBD1
clone size: .
V gene: TRBV5-1
CDR3 protein: CASSWGQGATSYGYTF
CDR3 DNA: TGCGCCAGCAGCTGGGGACAGGGGGCGACCTCCTATGGCTACACCTTC

J gene: TRBJ2-7
D gene: TRBD1
clone size: .
V gene: TRBV2
CDR3 protein: CASGSGTGGYEQYF
CDR3 DNA: TGTGCCAGCGGTTCAGGGACAGGGGGCTACGAGCAGTACTTC

J gene: TRBJ1-2
D gene: .
clone size: .
V gene: TRBV2
CDR3 protein: CASSEGGYGYTF
CDR3 DNA: TGTGCCAGCAGTGAAGGAGGATACGGCTACACCTTC

J gene: TRBJ2-2
D gene: TRBD1
clone size: .
V gene: TRBV2
CDR3 protein: CASSASQGASGELFF
CDR3 DNA: TGTGCCAGCAGTGCGAGCCAGGGGGCGTCCGGGGAGCTGTTTTTT

J gene: TRBJ1-3
D gene: .
clone size: .
V gene: TRBV6-5
CDR3 protein: CASSYRNTIYF
CDR3 DNA: TGTGCCAGCAGTTATCGGAACACCATATATTTT

J gene: TRBJ1-6
D gene: TRBD1
clone size: .
V gene: TRBV7-6
CDR3 protein: CASSQRQGLDSPLHF
CDR3 DNA: TGTGCCAGCAGCCAGAGACAGGGTCTGGATTCACCCCTCCACTTT

J gene: TRBJ1-1
D gene: .
clone size: once
V gene: TRBV7-6
CDR3 protein: CASSLEVRAINTEAFF
CDR3 DNA: TGTGCCAGCAGCTTAGAGGTCAGGGCTATCAACACTGAAGCTTTCTTT

J gene: TRBJ2-3
D gene: TRBD1
clone size: .
V gene: TRBV7-3
CDR3 protein: CASSIYRGVDTDTQYF
CDR3 DNA: TGTGCCAGCAGCATCTACAGGGGGGTTGACACAGATACGCAGTATTTT

J gene: TRBJ1-2
D gene: .
clone size: .
V gene: TRBV9
CDR3 protein: CASSGREYGYTF
CDR3 DNA: TGTGCCAGCAGCGGGCGGGAGTATGGCTACACCTTC

J gene: TRBJ1-1
D gene: .
clone size: .
V gene: TRBV19
CDR3 protein: CASSPNANRVNTEAFF
CDR3 DNA: TGTGCCAGTAGTCCCAATGCAAACAGGGTGAACACTGAAGCTTTCTTT

J gene: TRBJ2-7
D gene: .
clone size: .
V gene: TRBV6-1
CDR3 protein: CASSEFIGDTLYEQYF
CDR3 DNA: TGTGCCAGCAGTGAATTTATCGGGGACACTCTCTACGAGCAGTACTTC

J gene: TRBJ1-1
D gene: .
clone size: .
V gene: TRBV18
CDR3 protein: CASSLTENTEAFF
CDR3 DNA: TGTGCCAGCTCACTAACAGAGAACACTGAAGCTTTCTTT

J gene: TRBJ2-5
D gene: .
clone size: .
V gene: TRBV29-1
CDR3 protein: CSVAPPTAQETQYF
CDR3 DNA: TGCAGCGTTGCCCCACCGACAGCGCAAGAGACCCAGTACTTC